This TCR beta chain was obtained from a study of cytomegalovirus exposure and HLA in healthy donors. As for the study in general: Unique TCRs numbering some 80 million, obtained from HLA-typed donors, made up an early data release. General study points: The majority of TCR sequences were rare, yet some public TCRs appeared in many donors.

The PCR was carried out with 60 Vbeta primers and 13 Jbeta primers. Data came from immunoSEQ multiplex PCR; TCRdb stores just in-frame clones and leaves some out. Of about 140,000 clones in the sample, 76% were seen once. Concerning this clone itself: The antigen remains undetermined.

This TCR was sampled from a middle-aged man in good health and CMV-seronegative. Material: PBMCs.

CDR3 loop: CASSLVPAGANTGELFF. The CDR3 DNA sequence: TGCGCCAGCAGCTTGGTTCCCGCGGGGGCGAACACCGGGGAGCTGTTTTTT. This chain uses TRBV5-1 with TRBJ2-2; TRBD2 matches at 7 bases. This CDR3 comprises 17 residues. Germline CDR1 is SGHRS and CDR2 is YFSETQ. V shed 0 bases, J shed 0 bases, and the junction held 5 bases outside the gene matches.